These 2 T cell receptor beta chains share one sample of origin, sequenced in a study of blood T cell repertoires in COVID-19. Here immunoSEQ multiplex PCR was the method, and the copy in TCRdb shows in-frame clones only, minus some. The data contain tens of thousands of clones, approximately 77% of them singletons. Sequenced sample: peripheral blood. These receptors originate from a man aged 70 or older with COVID-19, enrolled during active disease.

The gene calls are TRBV5-6 and TRBJ1-5; TRBD1 might be the D (6 bases). The CDR3 runs to 14 residues. Germline V gives CDR1 SGHDT, CDR2 YYEEEE. V lost 5 bases and J 4 bases, leaving 13 bases between the germline ends. DNA for the CDR3: TGTGCCAGCAGTTTCTCAGGGGATAATCAGCCCCAGCATTTT. Its protein is CASSFSGDNQPQHF.

The sample holds one count of this clone. The same CDR3 can be traced to other DNA sequences in this sample. This rearrangement joins TRBV29-1 to TRBJ1-3; 9 bases map to TRBD1. The V and J ends lost 7 bases and 1 base, in that order; junction bases with no gene match: 5. This CDR3 is 14 amino acids long. Germline-derived CDR1 and CDR2 are SQVTM and ANQGSEA. Written as DNA, the CDR3 is TGCAGCGGGAAACAGGGGGCTTCTGGAAACACCATATATTTT. Its protein is CSGKQGASGNTIYF.